Here is one TCR beta chain with its context. The antigen remains undetermined. Sequencing of TCR beta CDR3 used immunoSEQ survey depth. The repertoire was sequenced with immunoSEQ multiplex PCR; TCRdb's copy has only in-frame clones and lacks some. This table holds about 1,000 clones, 55% to 75% found once. CDR3 length: 14 amino acids. In germline, CDR1 is MNHEY, CDR2 SVGAGI. V lost 1 base and J lost 7, with 13 bases in between. The entry originates in a study of CD8 T cell repertoires and HIV-1 epitope variants. The receptor comes from a male donor with HIV. V and J are TRBV6-5 and TRBJ1-2, with unresolved D. Sequenced material: cultured CD8+ T cells derived from PBMCs. In nucleotides, the CDR3 is TGTGCCAGCAGTTACTTCCAGGATCGGGGTGGCTACACCTTC. It is translated as CASSYFQDRGGYTF.